These 28 T cell receptor beta chains originate from one sample sequenced in a study of blood T cell repertoires in COVID-19. The method was immunoSEQ multiplex PCR; TCRdb's version includes in-frame clones alone and lacks a portion of them. The table has about 430,000 clones, more than 70% seen once. Material for sequencing was PBMCs or T cells enriched from blood (not recorded which). The receptors were gathered from a woman younger than 30 who had been exposed to COVID-19.

The chain employs TRBV7-9 and TRBJ2-7, with a weak D call TRBD1 (5 bases). V was clipped by 6 bases and J by 0 bases, with 15 bases between them. The germline V gene has CDR1 SEHNR and CDR2 FQNEAQ (reference sequence). The CDR3 is 15 residues long. CDR3 DNA: TGTGCCAGCAGACCTACGACAGCACTCTCCTACGAGCAGTACTTC. This gives the protein CASRPTTALSYEQYF.

The J gene is TRBJ2-7, the V gene TRBV6-6; 12 bases fit TRBD1. This CDR3 contains 17 residues. The V gene end was trimmed by 5 bases and the J gene end by 3 bases; junction bases not matched to a gene: 11. Germline loops: CDR1 MNHNY, CDR2 SVGAGI (reference sequence). The CDR3 loop reads CASSQTPGTGGSYEQYF. The CDR3 region has the DNA TGTGCCAGCAGTCAAACTCCCGGGACAGGGGGCAGCTACGAGCAGTACTTC.

The chain links TRBV2 to TRBJ2-7; 7 bases are a match to TRBD1. In germline, CDR1 is SNHLY, CDR2 FYNNEI. V was pared by 6 bases and J by 2 bases, with 10 bases of the junction left unmatched. This CDR3 comprises 15 residues. Written as DNA, the CDR3 is TGTGCCAGCAGCCCTGACAGGGAAGTTCCCTACGAGCAGTACTTC. Amino acids: CASSPDREVPYEQYF.

In the case of this clone: Distinct nucleotide sequences in the sample also encode this CDR3. The chain couples TRBV6-5 to TRBJ1-3; the match to TRBD1 covers 7 bases. Germline values: CDR1 MNHEY, CDR2 SVGAGI. CDR3 length equals 14 residues. V lost 2 bases and J lost 4; bases outside the gene matches: 2. CDR3 coding DNA: TGTGCCAGCAGTTACGACAGGGCGGGAAACACCATATATTTT. Encoded protein: CASSYDRAGNTIYF.

The gene calls are TRBV30 and TRBJ1-6, with 8 bases lining up with TRBD1. Germline CDR1 is GTSNPN and CDR2 is SVGIG (reference sequence). Germline trimming cut 4 bases from V and 7 bases from J; bases unmatched to any gene: 3. This CDR3 is 13 amino acids long. CDR3 DNA sequence: TGTGCCTGGACAGGGGGCGACAATTCACCCCTCCACTTT. As protein: CAWTGGDNSPLHF.

J is TRBJ1-2 and V is TRBV19, with 9 bases that match TRBD1. V dropped 5 bases and J dropped 8; count of bases not matched to a gene: 12. The CDR3 has 15 amino acids. Per the germline V gene, CDR1 is LNHDA and CDR2 is SQIVND (reference sequence). The CDR3 spells CASSPMGQGAFGYTF. In DNA, the CDR3 is TGTGCCAGTAGTCCCATGGGACAGGGTGCTTTCGGCTACACCTTC.

The chain recombines TRBV27 with TRBJ2-1; D is perhaps TRBD1 (6 bases). The length of the CDR3 is 15 residues. V was cut by 3 bases and J by 1 base, with 10 bases left in between. CDR1 is MNHEY, CDR2 SMNVEV, per germline (reference sequence). CDR3 sequence (DNA): TGTGCCAGCAGTTTCCAGGGGATTTCCTACAATGAGCAGTTCTTC. Encoded protein: CASSFQGISYNEQFF.

The rearrangement joins TRBV18 to TRBJ1-6; D remains ambiguous. Germline values: CDR1 KGHSH, CDR2 LQKENI. This CDR3 has 14 amino acids. Trimming shortened V by 9 bases and J by 5 bases, and 14 bases separated the two germline ends. The CDR3 nucleotides are TGTGCCAGTCAAGGAGGCACAAATAATTCACCCCTCCACTTT. Amino acids: CASQGGTNNSPLHF.

The rearrangement links TRBV4-3 to TRBJ1-4, with TRBD1 as a possible D gene (6 bases). The germline gives CDR1 LGHNA, CDR2 YSLEER. The V end was cut by 5 bases, the J end by 4 bases, with 14 bases between. The CDR3 covers 15 residues. The CDR3 loop reads CASSVTDSSNEKLFF. The CDR3 DNA reads as TGCGCCAGCAGCGTGACGGACAGTAGTAATGAAAAACTGTTTTTT.

The rearrangement joins TRBV7-9 to TRBJ2-1; 9 positions agree with TRBD2. The V gene end was trimmed by 3 bases and the J gene end by 9 bases; junction bases not matched to a gene: 18. Per germline, CDR1 SEHNR and CDR2 FQNEAQ (reference sequence). The CDR3 runs 18 residues. CDR3 DNA sequence: TGTGCCAGCAGCTTTTACCCCGTTGCGGGAGGGCCGATGAGTGAGCAGTTCTTC. Its protein product is CASSFYPVAGGPMSEQFF.

The CDR3 DNA is TGTGCCAGCAACGCCAGGGGGCCCACCGGGGAGCTGTTTTTT. It encodes CASNARGPTGELFF. The V call is TRBV9, the J call TRBJ2-2, with TRBD1 matching over 8 bases. This CDR3 has 14 amino acids. The germline CDR1 and CDR2 sequences are SGDLS and YYNGEE. V gave up 6 bases and J gave up 4 bases; unmatched junction bases: 5.

The chain has TRBV28 and TRBJ1-2, with TRBD1 as a possible D gene (6 bases). Looked up from germline, CDR1 is MDHEN and CDR2 is SYDVKM. The CDR3 runs to 15 residues. Trimming took off 6 bases at V and 5 bases at J, with 19 bases between the two ends. CDR3 nucleotide sequence: TGTGCCAGCAGATATCGGACAGTGTCCTTATATGGCTACACCTTC. Encoded protein: CASRYRTVSLYGYTF.

The chain employs TRBV5-1 and TRBJ1-2; 10 bases line up with TRBD1. The length of the CDR3 is 18 residues. V gave up 0 bases and J gave up 6 bases; unmatched junction bases: 14. Germline CDR1 reads SGHRS; CDR2 reads YFSETQ. The CDR3: CASSLVTGQGGARDGYTF. The CDR3 DNA follows: TGCGCCAGCAGCTTGGTCACTGGACAGGGGGGCGCAAGGGATGGCTACACCTTC.

With respect to this clone: Other nucleotide sequences in the sample specify the same CDR3. The chain has TRBV19 and TRBJ1-1, with 8 nucleotides matching TRBD1. Trimming removed 3 bases from V and 0 bases from J; junction bases left unmatched: 3. The germline V gene has CDR1 LNHDA and CDR2 SQIVND (reference sequence). The CDR3 has 15 residues. The CDR3 DNA reads TGTGCCAGTAGTATTCAGGGGGCTCTGAACACTGAAGCTTTCTTT. Amino acid sequence: CASSIQGALNTEAFF.

J is TRBJ2-7 and V is TRBV5-1; 9 positions match TRBD2. Per germline, CDR1 SGHRS and CDR2 YFSETQ. The CDR3 extends over 17 amino acids. Unmatched junction bases numbered 11, after V lost 0 bases and J lost 4 bases. In DNA form, the CDR3 reads TGCGCCAGCAGCTTGGCCGTAGCGGGAGAAGGGTTTTACGAGCAGTACTTC. Residues: CASSLAVAGEGFYEQYF.

The J gene is TRBJ2-2, the V gene TRBV28; TRBD2 agrees at 11 bases. Trimming at V came to 4 bases and at J to 3 bases, leaving 10 bases not matched to a gene. CDR3 length: 18 residues. CDR1 MDHEN and CDR2 SYDVKM come from the germline V gene. CDR3 loop: CASSSHSTSGGDTGELFF. In DNA, the CDR3 is TGTGCCAGCAGTTCGCACTCAACTAGCGGGGGAGACACCGGGGAGCTGTTTTTT.

V and J are TRBV19 and TRBJ1-5; D remains unclear. The CDR3 is made up of 13 amino acids. Germline-derived CDR1 and CDR2 are LNHDA and SQIVND (reference sequence). V was clipped by 7 bases and J by 0 bases, with 7 bases between them. Here the CDR3 reads CASTDYSNQPQHF. The CDR3 DNA is TGTGCCAGTACAGATTATAGCAATCAGCCCCAGCATTTT.

The V gene is TRBV4-1, the J gene TRBJ1-1; D call uncertain. In germline, CDR1 is MGHRA, CDR2 YSYEKL. Trimming took 4 bases from V and 1 from J, leaving 13 bases between them. The CDR3 covers 15 residues. Written as DNA, the CDR3 is TGCGCCAGCAGCCCGTCGACACCCCAGAACACTGAAGCTTTCTTT. Translation gives CASSPSTPQNTEAFF.

V gene TRBV27 combines with J gene TRBJ2-7, with TRBD1 matching 10 bases. Per the germline V gene, CDR1 is MNHEY and CDR2 is SMNVEV (reference sequence). J gave up 5 bases and V 3 bases, and 7 bases lay outside the gene matches. This CDR3 spans 15 amino acids. The CDR3: CASSFLGTGVDEQYF. The CDR3 nucleotides are TGTGCCAGCAGTTTCCTGGGGACAGGGGTTGACGAGCAGTACTTC.

The chain joins TRBV27 to TRBJ2-7; no clear D. This CDR3 spans 14 amino acids. Trimming stripped 6 bases from V and 0 bases from J, with 12 bases between. CDR1 and CDR2 (germline): MNHEY, SMNVEV (reference sequence). CDR3 sequence reads: CASRLDVSSYEQYF. DNA for the CDR3: TGTGCCAGCAGGCTAGACGTTAGCTCCTACGAGCAGTACTTC.

The rearrangement joins TRBV19 to TRBJ1-6; D ambiguous. The V end lost 3 bases, the J end lost 7 bases, and 10 bases lay between the germline ends. The CDR3 covers 14 residues. Germline CDR1 LNHDA, CDR2 SQIVND (reference sequence). The CDR3: CASSISAVNSPLHF. As DNA, the CDR3 is TGTGCCAGTAGTATTAGCGCCGTCAATTCACCCCTCCACTTT.

The rearrangement uses TRBV30 and TRBJ1-2, with 9 bases that match TRBD1. Germline loops: CDR1 GTSNPN, CDR2 SVGIG (reference sequence). This CDR3 comprises 11 residues. V was pared by 7 bases and J by 8 bases, with 5 bases of the junction left unmatched. The CDR3 is CASHRGLGYTF. Written as DNA, the CDR3 is TGTGCCTCGCACAGGGGGCTGGGCTACACCTTC.

The gene calls are TRBV5-1 and TRBJ2-7; 8 bases match TRBD2. This CDR3 has 14 residues. Germline CDR1 reads SGHRS; CDR2 reads YFSETQ. The V gene end was trimmed by 4 bases and the J gene end by 2 bases; junction bases not matched to a gene: 5. For the CDR3, the DNA is TGCGCCAGCAGCCGGGAGGGAGTGGCCTACGAGCAGTACTTC. Its protein is CASSREGVAYEQYF.

This sequence joins TRBV23-1 and TRBJ2-7; D might be TRBD1 (5 bases). TRBV23-1 is recorded as an ORF, its role being uncertain. The CDR3 length is 18 residues. The V end was cut by 6 bases, the J end by 7 bases, with 31 bases between. The CDR3 region has the DNA TGCGCCAGCAGCCGACAGATTATCGTCCCCGATGCTGGCGAGGAGCAGTACTTC. It codes for CASSRQIIVPDAGEEQYF.

This rearrangement joins TRBV3-1 (or the pseudogene TRBV3-2) to TRBJ1-1, with a tentative D call TRBD1 (6 bases). With 2 bases removed from V and 10 bases from J, the gap between germline ends came to 17 bases. The CDR3 is 14 amino acids. Germline lookup yields CDR1 LGHDT and CDR2 YNNKEL (reference sequence). The CDR3 loop is CASSQRRREGGAFF. CDR3 nucleotide sequence: TGTGCCAGCAGCCAAAGGCGGAGGGAGGGGGGAGCTTTCTTT.

The rearrangement joins TRBV7-9 to TRBJ2-7; 10 bases fit TRBD1. In germline, CDR1 is SEHNR, CDR2 FQNEAQ (reference sequence). CDR3 length equals 17 residues. V gave up 5 bases and J gave up 2 bases; unmatched junction bases: 12. The CDR3 DNA follows: TGTGCCAGCAGCCCAAGAAAGACCGGGACAGGGGCCTACGAGCAGTACTTC. Amino acids: CASSPRKTGTGAYEQYF.

The chain couples TRBV7-8 to TRBJ2-3, with 8 bases aligning to TRBD2. The CDR3 loop spans 16 amino acids. J was trimmed by 1 base and V by 6 bases; bases with no gene match: 9. Germline values: CDR1 SGHVS, CDR2 FQNEAQ. Here the CDR3 reads CASRLGRAGGTDTQYF. In nucleotides, the CDR3 is TGTGCCAGCAGGCTCGGGAGGGCGGGGGGCACAGATACGCAGTATTTT.

V is TRBV7-9 and J is TRBJ1-2; 7 nucleotides match TRBD1. Germline trimming cut 1 base from V and 6 bases from J; bases unmatched to any gene: 11. This CDR3 spans 16 amino acids. Germline assignment: CDR1 SEHNR and CDR2 FQNEAQ (reference sequence). The CDR3 sequence: CASSLVEGGDRDGYTF. For the CDR3, the DNA is TGTGCCAGCAGCTTAGTCGAAGGGGGCGATAGGGATGGCTACACCTTC.